This entry lists 22 T cell receptor beta chains sequenced from one sample in a study of CD8 T cells in ankylosing spondylitis. TCRdb reanalysed the 5' RACE reads using MiXCR and keeps one entry per CDR3 protein. The profile shows about 250,000 distinct CDR3 sequences, 7% to 10% of them singletons. The sequenced sample was blood, either unsorted or a sorted T cell fraction (not recorded which). These receptors were taken from a female donor with ankylosing spondylitis or in good health (not recorded which).

This clonotype appeared many times. The V gene is TRBV20-1, the J gene TRBJ2-1, with 8 bases fitting TRBD2. The trim removed 4 bases at V and 3 bases at J, leaving 11 bases unmatched. From germline, CDR1 is DFQATT and CDR2 SNEGSKA (reference sequence). The CDR3 spans 16 residues. In DNA, the CDR3 is TGCAGTGCTATAAAACTAAGGGCGGGAGGCTACAATGAGCAGTTCTTC. It specifies CSAIKLRAGGYNEQFF.

This clonotype was counted between two and nine times. The V and J genes are TRBV15 and TRBJ2-1; D might be TRBD2 (6 bases). The CDR3 sequence is 14 residues long. The V end was cut by 1 base, the J end by 9 bases, with 13 bases between. Germline-derived CDR1 and CDR2 are LNHNV and YYDKDF (reference sequence). The CDR3 sequence: CATSRATSLSEQFF. CDR3 DNA: TGTGCCACCAGCAGAGCGACTAGTTTGAGTGAGCAGTTCTTC. The complete variable domain, with remaining parts taken from reference TRBV15 and TRBJ2-1, reads DAMVIQNPRYQVTQFGKPVTLSCSQTLNHNVMYWYQQKSSQAPKLLFHYYDKDFNNEADTPDNFQSRRPNTSFCFLDIRSPGLGDTAMYLCATSRATSLSEQFFGPGTRLTVL.

In this sample, this clonotype turned up a few times. The J gene is TRBJ2-1, the V gene TRBV25-1, with D possibly TRBD2 on 6 matching bases. This CDR3 spans 11 amino acids. Germline V lookup: CDR1 MGHDK, CDR2 SYGVNS. V gave up 8 bases and J gave up 10 bases, with 12 bases separating them. The CDR3 DNA reads TGTGCCAGCGGATCCGGGGGAGAGCAGTTCTTC. Its protein is CASGSGGEQFF.

This clonotype was counted between two and nine times. The chain uses TRBV24-1 and TRBJ2-1; TRBD2 aligns across 8 bases. Looked up from germline, CDR1 is KGHDR and CDR2 is SFDVKD. With V trimmed by 6 bases and J by 9 bases, 12 bases remained unmatched. The CDR3 has 15 amino acids. The chain's CDR3 is CATSSGGGSSGEQFF. The CDR3 nucleotides read TGTGCCACCAGTTCCGGGGGGGGGAGTAGCGGTGAGCAGTTCTTC.

This clonotype was seen a few times. The CDR3 nucleotides read TGCAGTGCTAGAGATAAAGGGACAGCCTACGAGCAGTACTTC. Its translation: CSARDKGTAYEQYF. The chain carries TRBV20-1 and TRBJ2-7, with TRBD1 matching over 7 bases. The CDR3 sequence is 14 residues long. Germline V gene lookup returns CDR1 DFQATT and CDR2 SNEGSKA (reference sequence). V was pared by 0 bases and J by 2 bases, with 4 bases of the junction left unmatched.

The chain uses TRBV5-1 and TRBJ2-2, with a tentative D call TRBD1 (5 bases). Trimming took 3 bases from V and 4 from J, leaving 13 bases between them. The CDR3 spans 15 residues. Germline V CDR1 and CDR2: SGHRS, YFSETQ. In DNA, the CDR3 is TGCGCCAGCAGCTCCCGAGACAGAATCACCGGGGAGCTGTTTTTT. Protein: CASSSRDRITGELFF.

Points on this clonotype: A much larger clone lies a single base off, so this may be a read error. The chain employs TRBV14 and TRBJ2-2; D gene unclear. CDR1 is SGHDN, CDR2 FVKESK, per germline. The CDR3 consists of 15 residues. This CDR3 reads CASSQRAGQTEELFF. The DNA of the CDR3 is TGTGCCAGCAGCCAGCGAGCTGGTCAAACCGAGGAGCTGTTTTTT.

There are many counts of this clonotype. CDR3 in DNA: TGTGCCAGCAGAACCCCCAAAGAGAACACTGAAGCTTTCTTT. Translation gives CASRTPKENTEAFF. The V gene is TRBV25-1, the J gene TRBJ1-1; D unclear. The CDR3 runs to 14 residues. Between the trimmed V and J ends, which lost 6 bases and 1 base, there was a span of 12 bases. CDR1 and CDR2 (germline): MGHDK, SYGVNS. Together with reference TRBV25-1 and TRBJ1-1, the CDR3 gives the full variable domain: EADIYQTPRYLVIGTGKKITLECSQTMGHDKMYWYQQDPGMELHLIHYSYGVNSTEKGDLSSESTVSRIRTEHFPLTLESARPSHTSQYLCASRTPKENTEAFFGQGTRLTVV.

This clonotype was counted many times. The chain combines TRBV6-2 or TRBV6-3 with TRBJ2-1; 16 bases are a match to TRBD2. The germline gives CDR1 MNHEY, CDR2 SVGEGT. The CDR3 is 17 amino acids. Trimming removed 6 bases from V and 10 bases from J; junction bases left unmatched: 12. The CDR3 loop is CASRAKGLAGGPREQFF. DNA for the CDR3: TGTGCCAGCAGGGCTAAGGGACTAGCGGGAGGGCCAAGGGAGCAGTTCTTC.

This clonotype was detected ten times or more. V gene TRBV5-1 combines with J gene TRBJ2-7; 9 bases fit TRBD2. V trimming: 8 bases; J trimming: 2 bases; junction bases outside the gene matches: 14. The CDR3 contains 16 residues. CDR1 is SGHRS, CDR2 YFSETQ, per germline. The CDR3 DNA reads TGCGCCAGTAAACTGACTAGCGGCCAAGGGACCTACGAGCAGTACTTC. This codes for CASKLTSGQGTYEQYF. The variable domain in full, with the rest retrieved from reference TRBV5-1 and TRBJ2-7, is KAGVTQTPRYLIKTRGQQVTLSCSPISGHRSVSWYQQTPGQGLQFLFEYFSETQRNKGNFPGRFSGRQFSNSRSEMNVSTLELGDSALYLCASKLTSGQGTYEQYFGPGTRLTVT.

This clonotype was recorded at least ten times. The chain links TRBV12-3 or TRBV12-4 to TRBJ1-5; D remains unclear. CDR3 size: 14 residues. The V end was cut by 6 bases, the J end by 6 bases, with 15 bases between. The CDR3 DNA follows: TGTGCCAGCAGGGTTTACGGGGTGGGTCAGCCCCAGCATTTT. It encodes CASRVYGVGQPQHF.

This clonotype was found a few times. The genes are TRBV4-3 and TRBJ2-5; D is possibly TRBD2 (6 bases). Looked up from germline, CDR1 is LGHNA and CDR2 is YSLEER. Trimming removed 4 bases at V and 4 bases at J, with 16 bases between. The CDR3 contains 15 residues. This CDR3 is CASSLFTGLGETQYF. The CDR3 DNA follows: TGCGCCAGCAGCCTATTCACGGGACTGGGAGAGACCCAGTACTTC.

This clonotype has at least ten counts. The chain carries TRBV3-1 and TRBJ2-1; D unresolved. Germline V CDR1 and CDR2: LGHDT, YNNKEL (reference sequence). With 3 bases removed from V and 0 bases from J, the gap between germline ends came to 9 bases. This CDR3 has 15 amino acids. The DNA for the CDR3 is TGTGCCAGCAGCCAGACCTTAAGCTCCTACAATGAGCAGTTCTTC. Translation gives CASSQTLSSYNEQFF.

Ten or more counts support this clonotype. The genes are TRBV11-2 and TRBJ2-1; D is undetermined. The V gene's germline CDR1 is SGHAT and CDR2 FQNNGV. The CDR3 is 13 amino acids. V was shortened by 2 bases and J by 6 bases, with 8 bases between the two germline ends. The CDR3 coding sequence is TGTGCCAGCAGCTTAAGTCTGCCCAATGAGCAGTTCTTC. It codes for CASSLSLPNEQFF.

This chain connects TRBV20-1 to TRBJ2-1; possible D gene TRBD1, 6 bases. Germline V gives CDR1 DFQATT, CDR2 SNEGSKA (reference sequence). V dropped 3 bases and J dropped 4 bases, with 10 bases sitting between them. The CDR3 runs 13 residues. CDR3 sequence reads: CSARRGNYNEQFF. The CDR3 DNA reads TGCAGTGCTAGGAGGGGGAATTACAATGAGCAGTTCTTC.

Ten or more counts support this clonotype. The J gene is TRBJ1-3, the V gene TRBV7-3; possibly TRBD1 for D (6 bases). CDR1 is SGHTA, CDR2 FQGTGA, per germline. V was shortened by 0 bases and J by 2 bases, with 11 bases between the two germline ends. There are 16 residues in the CDR3. In nucleotides, the CDR3 is TGTGCCAGCAGCTTAACTGGGGGGGCGCCTGGAAACACCATATATTTT. It encodes CASSLTGGAPGNTIYF.

In regard to this clonotype: This may arise from a read error, as a much more abundant clone is one base away. The J gene is TRBJ2-7, the V gene TRBV7-2; D not certain. The CDR3 runs 13 residues. Deletions cut 1 base from V and 7 bases from J, with 11 bases between. Germline V lookup: CDR1 SGHTA, CDR2 FQGNSA. The CDR3 spells CASSLVLSVEQYF. The CDR3 bases are TGTGCCAGCAGCTTAGTCCTCTCGGTAGAGCAGTACTTC.

This clonotype has only a few counts. A single base separates this from a much larger clone, so it may be a read error. The V and J genes are TRBV12-3 or TRBV12-4 and TRBJ2-1, with D unclear. CDR3 length: 10 amino acids. The CDR3 DNA is TGTGCCAACAGTTTACATGAGCAGTTCTTC. Translating gives CANSLHEQFF.

J is TRBJ2-1 and V is TRBV20-1; 9 bases align to TRBD1. This CDR3 spans 14 amino acids. Trimming took 3 bases from V and 6 from J; bases not matched to a gene: 6. CDR1 is DFQATT, CDR2 SNEGSKA, per germline (reference sequence). The CDR3 sequence: CSASRTGEGNEQFF. The CDR3 coding sequence is TGCAGTGCTAGCCGGACAGGGGAAGGCAATGAGCAGTTCTTC.

This clonotype was observed at least ten times. The chain couples TRBV21-1 to TRBJ2-1; TRBD2, the table's D call, lacks a check against the DNA. TRBV21-1 is termed a pseudogene. The CDR3 length is 16 residues. The CDR3 bases are TGTGCCAGCAGCAGAGCCGGGACTAGCGGGAGGAATGAGCAGTTCTTC. Translating it yields CASSRAGTSGRNEQFF.

The sample holds a few counts of this clonotype. This CDR3 reads CASSLGQREIMTDTQYF. Written as DNA, the CDR3 is TGTGCCAGCAGCTTAGGGCAGCGGGAGATTATGACAGATACGCAGTATTTT. This chain connects TRBV7-6 to TRBJ2-3, with 8 bases matching TRBD2. V was clipped by 1 base and J by 3 bases; unmatched bases: 9. Per the germline V gene, CDR1 is SGHVS and CDR2 is FNYEAQ. CDR3 length: 17 amino acids.

This clonotype was counted many times. The J gene is TRBJ1-3, the V gene TRBV9, with unresolved D. This CDR3 is 15 amino acids long. V lost 0 bases and J lost 1, with 8 bases in between. From germline, CDR1 is SGDLS and CDR2 YYNGEE. CDR3 loop: CASSVESGSGNTIYF. CDR3 coding DNA: TGTGCCAGCAGCGTAGAGTCGGGGTCTGGAAACACCATATATTTT.